The 13 T cell receptor beta chains given below trace back to one sample, sequenced in a study of T cells in Graves' hyperthyroidism and ophthalmopathy. Amplified TCR beta CDR3 regions derived from RNA transcripts. The HTBI primer set drove a first-round RT-PCR of the TCR CDR3. Each CDR3 protein gets one entry after TCRdb re-called the multiplex PCR reads with MiXCR. Of 500,000 to 550,000 distinct CDR3 sequences listed, about 20% are singletons. What was sequenced was blood. The source of these receptors is a man aged 35-49 years with Graves' ophthalmopathy.

This clonotype was recorded many times. The chain uses TRBV11-3 and TRBJ2-1, with D uncertain. Germline CDR1 reads SGHNT; CDR2 reads YENEEA. The germline V and J ends were trimmed by 4 bases and 6 bases, with 10 bases remaining between them. The CDR3 runs to 13 residues. CDR3: CASSSRSGNEQFF. The CDR3 nucleotides read TGTGCCAGCAGCTCCAGGTCCGGCAATGAGCAGTTCTTC.

This clonotype was picked up a small number of times. The rearrangement uses TRBV7-3 and TRBJ2-3; a weak D match, TRBD2 (6 bases). The CDR3 is 15 amino acids. The germline V gene has CDR1 SGHTA and CDR2 FQGTGA. V was clipped by 5 bases and J by 2 bases, with 14 bases between them. This chain's CDR3 is CASSLLGLFTDTQYF. The CDR3 DNA sequence: TGTGCCAGCAGCCTCCTGGGACTTTTCACAGATACGCAGTATTTT.

The chain uses TRBV6-9 and TRBJ1-2; D perhaps matches TRBD1 (6 bases). Germline V gives CDR1 MNHGY, CDR2 SVAAGI. With 2 bases removed from V and 7 bases from J, the gap between germline ends came to 14 bases. The CDR3 runs to 14 residues. The CDR3 nucleotides read TGTGCCAGCAGTTATGGACAGCTCAATCCTGGCTACACCTTC. This encodes CASSYGQLNPGYTF.

The DNA for the CDR3 is TGTGCCAGTAGTAATACAGGGGGCTCGATTCAGCCCCAGCATTTT. It translates to CASSNTGGSIQPQHF. This rearrangement joins TRBV19 to TRBJ1-5, with 9 bases identical to TRBD1. Germline V lookup: CDR1 LNHDA, CDR2 SQIVND (reference sequence). The trim removed 4 bases at V and 6 bases at J, leaving 7 bases unmatched. CDR3 length: 15 residues.

V is TRBV7-9 and J is TRBJ2-5, with TRBD2 identical over 12 bases. CDR1 is SEHNR, CDR2 FQNEAQ, per germline (reference sequence). Germline trimming cut 1 base from V and 0 bases from J; bases unmatched to any gene: 9. CDR3 length equals 19 residues. The CDR3 coding sequence is TGTGCCAGCAGCTTAGGACTAGCGGGGGCCAGATCGTACCAAGAGACCCAGTACTTC. It is translated as CASSLGLAGARSYQETQYF.

In its sample, this clonotype was seen many times. The chain employs TRBV12-3 or TRBV12-4 and TRBJ2-7; either TRBD1 or TRBD2 may supply D (6 bases each). V was trimmed by 5 bases and J by 2 bases, leaving 16 bases between them. The CDR3 has 15 residues. This CDR3 is CASSMGAGGAYEQYF. The CDR3 DNA sequence: TGTGCCAGCAGTATGGGGGCAGGAGGGGCCTACGAGCAGTACTTC.

The chain links TRBV12-3 or TRBV12-4 to TRBJ1-5, with 7 positions matching TRBD1. There are 15 residues in the CDR3. V dropped 1 base and J dropped 8; count of bases not matched to a gene: 8. The CDR3 coding sequence is TGTGCCAGCAGTTTAGGACAGGGCCCTTTAAAGCCCCAGCATTTT. It yields the protein CASSLGQGPLKPQHF.

The chain carries TRBV20-1 and TRBJ2-5, with 10 nucleotides matching TRBD2. This CDR3 spans 15 amino acids. Germline V lookup: CDR1 DFQATT, CDR2 SNEGSKA (reference sequence). Trimming at V came to 3 bases and at J to 4 bases, leaving 8 bases not matched to a gene. CDR3 sequence: CSASRQRGGVETQYF. CDR3 in DNA: TGCAGTGCTAGTCGGCAGCGGGGGGGCGTAGAGACCCAGTACTTC.

This clonotype was recorded a few times. This chain connects TRBV5-4 to TRBJ2-1, with TRBD2 matching 8 bases. V shed 4 bases, J shed 4 bases, and the junction held 10 bases outside the gene matches. This CDR3 is built from 16 residues. Per the germline V gene, CDR1 is SGHNT and CDR2 is YYREEE (reference sequence). DNA of the CDR3: TGTGCCAGCAGCCGCAGGGGACTAGAAGCGTACAATGAGCAGTTCTTC. The encoded protein is CASSRRGLEAYNEQFF.

This clonotype was observed many times. The chain couples TRBV30 to TRBJ2-3; TRBD2 aligns across 11 bases. The CDR3 sequence is 14 residues long. Trimming took 3 bases from V and 1 from J; bases not matched to a gene: 0. Germline-derived CDR1 and CDR2 are GTSNPN and SVGIG (reference sequence). DNA of the CDR3: TGTGCCTGGAGGACTAGCGGGGGCACAGATACGCAGTATTTT. This gives the protein CAWRTSGGTDTQYF.

The chain couples TRBV20-1 to TRBJ2-4; 7 nucleotides match TRBD1. The ends lost 8 bases at V and 3 bases at J; junction bases unmatched: 4. The V gene's germline CDR1 is DFQATT and CDR2 SNEGSKA (reference sequence). CDR3 length equals 12 residues. The CDR3 bases are TGCAGTCCGTGGGACAGCAAAAACATTCAGTACTTC. This codes for CSPWDSKNIQYF.

Note on this clonotype: Being one base from a much bigger clone, this may be a read error. V is TRBV12-5 and J is TRBJ2-1; D uncertain. The CDR3 runs 13 residues. Germline CDR1 LGHNT, CDR2 FRNRAP. V was clipped by 1 base and J by 9 bases, with 10 bases between them. Here the CDR3 reads CASGLGWNSEQFF. The CDR3 coding sequence is TGTGCTAGTGGTTTGGGCTGGAACAGTGAGCAGTTCTTC.

This clonotype was seen repeatedly, ten times or more. The V gene is TRBV20-1, the J gene TRBJ2-1, with TRBD2 matching 9 bases. Germline assignment: CDR1 DFQATT and CDR2 SNEGSKA (reference sequence). V shed 5 bases, J shed 9 bases, and the junction held 8 bases outside the gene matches. CDR3 length equals 13 residues. CDR3: CSALAGDLGEQFF. DNA for the CDR3: TGCAGTGCTTTAGCGGGAGATCTGGGTGAGCAGTTCTTC.